The rows below give T cell receptor beta chains drawn from one sample of a study of tumor-infiltrating lymphocytes in primary liver carcinoma. TCRdb analysed the multiplex PCR reads with MiXCR anew, one entry per CDR3 protein. The data show just under 55,000 distinct CDR3 sequences, over 70% seen once. The sequenced material came from liver tumor tissue from sampling region 2. The receptors shown here come from a man between 35 and 55 years old with primary liver carcinoma and hepatitis B virus infection. The CDR3 runs from the conserved cysteine through the conserved F or W. The D gene is left open where the match is weak. A clone size is listed for some rows: how often the clone was seen (once, few, many), or a class if it is expanded.

V gene: TRBV28
D gene: -
clone size: once
J gene: TRBJ1-1
CDR3 DNA: TGTGCCAGCAGTTTCCCCTTTAGGGGGATGAACACTGATGCTTTCTTT
CDR3 protein: CASSFPFRGMNTDAFF

V gene: TRBV13
D gene: -
clone size: once
J gene: TRBJ2-7
CDR3 DNA: TGTGCCAGCAGCTTAGGTGGAGGCAGAAGGCCCTACAATGAGCAGTACTTC
CDR3 protein: CASSLGGGRRPYNEQYF

V gene: TRBV11-2
D gene: TRBD2
clone size: -
J gene: TRBJ2-1
CDR3 DNA: TGTGCCAGCAGCTTATCCGTTGGACTAGCGGGAGAACACTACGATGAGCAGTTCTTC
CDR3 protein: CASSLSVGLAGEHYDEQFF

V gene: TRBV6-2/TRBV6-3
D gene: TRBD2
clone size: -
J gene: TRBJ2-7
CDR3 DNA: TGTGCCAGCAGTTACGACACTCCAGCGGGACTACTCGAGCATTATTTC
CDR3 protein: CASSYDTPAGLLEHYF

V gene: TRBV7-2
D gene: TRBD2
clone size: many
J gene: TRBJ2-1
CDR3 DNA: TGTGCCAGCAGCTTAGGACTAGCGGACAATGAGCAGTTCTTC
CDR3 protein: CASSLGLADNEQFF

V gene: TRBV21-1
D gene: -
clone size: -
J gene: TRBJ2-2
CDR3 DNA: TGTGCCAGCAGCAAAGTTGAACATACCACCGGGGAGCTGTTTTTT
CDR3 protein: CASSKVEHTTGELFF

V gene: TRBV5-1
D gene: -
clone size: -
J gene: TRBJ2-5
CDR3 DNA: TGCGCCAGCAGTCTTTTGGGAGAGACTCGGTACTTC
CDR3 protein: CASSLLGETRYF

V gene: TRBV4-1
D gene: -
clone size: few
J gene: TRBJ2-2
CDR3 DNA: TGCGCCAGCAACCAAGGACAAGGTGGGGAGCTGTTTTTC
CDR3 protein: CASNQGQGGELFF

V gene: TRBV20-1
D gene: TRBD1
clone size: -
J gene: TRBJ2-5
CDR3 DNA: TGCAGTGCTACGCCGGGACAGCAGTATTTC
CDR3 protein: CSATPGQQYF

V gene: TRBV14
D gene: -
clone size: large
J gene: TRBJ1-1
CDR3 DNA: TGTGCCAGCAGCCAAGACCGGGCTGAAGCTTTCTTT
CDR3 protein: CASSQDRAEAFF

V gene: TRBV11-2
D gene: TRBD2
clone size: few
J gene: TRBJ2-7
CDR3 DNA: TGTGCCAGCAGCTTATCCGTTGGACTAGTGGGGGGGGGCTACGAGCAGTACTTC
CDR3 protein: CASSLSVGLVGGGYEQYF

V gene: TRBV4-1
D gene: -
clone size: -
J gene: TRBJ1-4
CDR3 DNA: TGCGCCAGCAGCCTGGGCAGGGTAAATGAAAAACTGTTTTTT
CDR3 protein: CASSLGRVNEKLFF

V gene: TRBV4-1
D gene: -
clone size: -
J gene: TRBJ1-1
CDR3 DNA: TGCGCCAGTAGCCACCTCCCGGGGTTGGACACTGAAGCTTTCTTT
CDR3 protein: CASSHLPGLDTEAFF

V gene: TRBV28
D gene: -
clone size: -
J gene: TRBJ1-5
CDR3 DNA: TGTGTCAGCTGTTATCGCAAAGGGGCACTCAATCAGCCCCAGCATTTT
CDR3 protein: CVSCYRKGALNQPQHF

V gene: TRBV7-8
D gene: -
clone size: many
J gene: TRBJ2-1
CDR3 DNA: TGTGCCAGCAGCCTCTCAACACGGGAGCAGTTCTTC
CDR3 protein: CASSLSTREQFF

V gene: TRBV10-3
D gene: -
clone size: once
J gene: TRBJ2-1
CDR3 DNA: TGTGACATCAGGAGCCTTACAACTGGTGAGCAGTTCTTC
CDR3 protein: CDIRSLTTGEQFF

V gene: TRBV10-3
D gene: -
clone size: -
J gene: TRBJ2-5
CDR3 DNA: TGTGCCATCAGGGACGATCAGGGGGGAGAGATCCAGTACTTC
CDR3 protein: CAIRDDQGGEIQYF

V gene: TRBV10-2
D gene: -
clone size: -
J gene: TRBJ2-7
CDR3 DNA: TGCGCCAGCAGTGAGTCTTCGCGTTATGCCTACGAGCAGTATTTC
CDR3 protein: CASSESSRYAYEQYF

V gene: TRBV7-8
D gene: -
clone size: -
J gene: TRBJ1-5
CDR3 DNA: TGTGCCAGCAGCTTAGGCTTCGCAGGAACACTCGATAGCTATCAGCCCCAGCATTTT
CDR3 protein: CASSLGFAGTLDSYQPQHF

V gene: TRBV29-1
D gene: -
clone size: many
J gene: TRBJ1-1
CDR3 DNA: TGCAGCGTTGCCAAGGGGCAGGCTAGCACTGAAGCTTTCTTT
CDR3 protein: CSVAKGQASTEAFF

V gene: TRBV11-1
D gene: -
clone size: -
J gene: TRBJ2-3
CDR3 DNA: TGTGCCAGCAGCAAGGGACTGGCGGTTATCACATATACGCAGTATTTT
CDR3 protein: CASSKGLAVITYTQYF

V gene: TRBV11-2
D gene: TRBD1
clone size: -
J gene: TRBJ2-1
CDR3 DNA: TGTGCCGGTAGCTCGCGCCCCAGGGGGAAGATCTATGAGCAGTTCTTC
CDR3 protein: CAGSSRPRGKIYEQFF

V gene: TRBV7-9
D gene: TRBD1
clone size: -
J gene: TRBJ1-2
CDR3 DNA: TGTGCCAGCAGCTCGGGACAGGAATCTTATGGCTACACCTTC
CDR3 protein: CASSSGQESYGYTF

V gene: TRBV7-2
D gene: -
clone size: many
J gene: TRBJ2-1
CDR3 DNA: TGTGCCAGCAGCTTAGCCCCGGGAGCTAGGGAGCAGTTCTTC
CDR3 protein: CASSLAPGAREQFF

V gene: TRBV7-2
D gene: -
clone size: -
J gene: TRBJ2-1
CDR3 DNA: TGTGCCAGCAGATTATATTCAGGGCTTGACAATGAGCGGTTCTTC
CDR3 protein: CASRLYSGLDNERFF

V gene: TRBV30
D gene: TRBD2
clone size: many
J gene: TRBJ2-5
CDR3 DNA: TGTGCCTGGAGTGTACCTGGGGGCCAAACTAGCGGGAGCTCCCAAGAGACCCAGTACTTC
CDR3 protein: CAWSVPGGQTSGSSQETQYF

V gene: TRBV29-1
D gene: TRBD1
clone size: -
J gene: TRBJ2-2
CDR3 DNA: TGCAGCTTGACAACCGGGACAGGGGGCACCGGTGAGCTGTTTTTT
CDR3 protein: CSLTTGTGGTGELFF

V gene: TRBV4-1
D gene: TRBD1
clone size: -
J gene: TRBJ2-2
CDR3 DNA: TGCACCAGCGGCCAAGCTCAGCAGGGGGTCGACACCGGGGAGCTGTTTTTT
CDR3 protein: CTSGQAQQGVDTGELFF

V gene: TRBV11-2
D gene: -
clone size: -
J gene: TRBJ2-1
CDR3 DNA: TGTGCCATCAGCTTAAATGATGCCTATGAGCAGCCCTTC
CDR3 protein: CAISLNDAYEQPF

V gene: TRBV11-2
D gene: -
clone size: few
J gene: TRBJ2-5
CDR3 DNA: TGTGCCAGCAGCTTACTCTTGGAGACCCAGTACTTC
CDR3 protein: CASSLLLETQYF

V gene: TRBV29-1
D gene: -
clone size: -
J gene: TRBJ2-5
CDR3 DNA: TGCAGCGTGGCCTCTTGGGACAAAACGGGGGAGACCAAGTACTTC
CDR3 protein: CSVASWDKTGETKYF

V gene: TRBV10-2
D gene: -
clone size: -
J gene: TRBJ2-5
CDR3 DNA: TGCGCCAGCAATCAAGGACTGCCCATCCAAGAGACCCAGTACTTC
CDR3 protein: CASNQGLPIQETQYF

V gene: TRBV5-1
D gene: -
clone size: -
J gene: TRBJ2-2
CDR3 DNA: TGCGCCAGCAGCTTGGGAATGAGGCTGCCGGGGACCGGGGAGCTGTTGTTT
CDR3 protein: CASSLGMRLPGTGELLF

V gene: TRBV19
D gene: -
clone size: -
J gene: TRBJ2-1
CDR3 DNA: TGTACGAGTAGTCAGGGAGCTCCGGTCGATGAGCAGTTCTTC
CDR3 protein: CTSSQGAPVDEQFF

V gene: TRBV13
D gene: -
clone size: -
J gene: TRBJ2-7
CDR3 DNA: TGTACCAACAGCACTTCCGGGACGGTCTACGAGCAGTACTTC
CDR3 protein: CTNSTSGTVYEQYF

V gene: TRBV24-1
D gene: TRBD1
clone size: -
J gene: TRBJ2-1
CDR3 DNA: TGTGCCACCAGTGCTACCGGGACAGGGCACAATGAGGAATTCTTC
CDR3 protein: CATSATGTGHNEEFF

V gene: TRBV6-6
D gene: -
clone size: few
J gene: TRBJ2-2
CDR3 DNA: TGTGCCTGCAGTCACGATGCGGTCGGGACCGGGGAGCTGTTTTTT
CDR3 protein: CACSHDAVGTGELFF

V gene: TRBV6-1
D gene: -
clone size: -
J gene: TRBJ2-7
CDR3 DNA: TGTGCCAGCATTGAAAATTGGGAGAGCTCTTACGAGCAGTACTTC
CDR3 protein: CASIENWESSYEQYF

V gene: TRBV6-5
D gene: TRBD1
clone size: -
J gene: TRBJ2-7
CDR3 DNA: TGTGCAAGCAGTCACTCTGGACAGGGGGGTGAGCAGTACTTC
CDR3 protein: CASSHSGQGGEQYF

V gene: TRBV11-2
D gene: -
clone size: -
J gene: TRBJ1-1
CDR3 DNA: TGTGCCAGCAGTTTAGAACCGGAGGCGAGCACTGAAGCTTTCTTC
CDR3 protein: CASSLEPEASTEAFF

V gene: TRBV12-3/TRBV12-4
D gene: -
clone size: medium-sized
J gene: TRBJ1-1
CDR3 DNA: TGTGCCAGCAGCGCAGGGAGCACTGAAGCTTTCTTT
CDR3 protein: CASSAGSTEAFF

V gene: TRBV11-2
D gene: -
clone size: -
J gene: TRBJ2-2
CDR3 DNA: TGTGCCAACAGCTTAGGGATCCGAACCGGGGAGCTGTTTTTT
CDR3 protein: CANSLGIRTGELFF

V gene: TRBV14
D gene: -
clone size: -
J gene: TRBJ2-1
CDR3 DNA: TGTACCAGCAGCCGAGGTCTTAGGTCCTACAATGAGCTGTTCTTC
CDR3 protein: CTSSRGLRSYNELFF

V gene: TRBV13
D gene: TRBD2
clone size: -
J gene: TRBJ2-7
CDR3 DNA: TGTGCCAGCAGCGCCCCGAGACTAGCGGGCCTTAGCTCTTACGAGCACTACTTC
CDR3 protein: CASSAPRLAGLSSYEHYF